The 21 T cell receptor beta chains below were found in one sample sequenced in a study of T cells in Graves' hyperthyroidism and ophthalmopathy. Amplified regions were TCR beta CDR3 sequences from RNA transcripts. An initial round of RT-PCR targeting the TCR CDR3 relied on the HTBI primer set. TCRdb used MiXCR to reprocess the multiplex PCR reads, holding one entry per CDR3 protein. The sample carries about 210,000 distinct CDR3 sequences, 17% recorded once. Material for sequencing was blood. Receptors were obtained from a man aged 50 or older with Graves' hyperthyroidism.

This clonotype was observed at least ten times. This chain joins TRBV3-1 and TRBJ1-3; D may be TRBD1 (5 bases). Looked up from germline, CDR1 is LGHDT and CDR2 is YNNKEL (reference sequence). V shed 2 bases and J shed 0 bases, with 14 bases lying between them. The CDR3 has 17 amino acids. CDR3 DNA sequence: TGTGCCAGCAGCCAAAGGTGGCAGGGTCGCTCTGGAAACACCATATATTTT. Translation: CASSQRWQGRSGNTIYF.

This clonotype was observed many times. This chain's CDR3 is CASSPNPGTGGRSGELFF. CDR3 coding DNA: TGTGCCAGCAGTCCTAATCCCGGGACAGGGGGCAGGTCCGGGGAGCTGTTTTTT. The chain couples TRBV12-3 or TRBV12-4 to TRBJ2-2; 12 bases are shared with TRBD1. V dropped 5 bases and J dropped 6; count of bases not matched to a gene: 13. CDR3 size: 18 residues.

This clonotype appeared many times. DNA of the CDR3: TGTGCCAGCAGTTTGACAGGGAATCATCAGCCCCAGCATTTT. Protein product: CASSLTGNHQPQHF. This chain joins TRBV12-3 or TRBV12-4 and TRBJ1-5; 7 nucleotides match TRBD1. The V segment lost 3 bases and the J segment 5 bases; nucleotides outside the gene matches: 4. The CDR3 sequence is 14 residues long.

This clonotype showed up just a few times. The V gene is TRBV13, the J gene TRBJ1-2, with TRBD1 as a possible D gene (5 bases). This CDR3 spans 15 amino acids. Deletions cut 6 bases from V and 7 bases from J, with 21 bases between. The germline V gene has CDR1 PRHDT and CDR2 FYEKMQ (reference sequence). In DNA, the CDR3 is TGTGCCAGCAGGAAGCTGGGCAGGGAAATTTCTGGCTACACCTTC. This codes for CASRKLGREISGYTF.

This clonotype has at least ten counts. The J gene is TRBJ1-1, the V gene TRBV5-1, with 8 positions matching TRBD1. V gave up 5 bases and J gave up 1 base; unmatched junction bases: 1. Germline V CDR1 and CDR2: SGHRS, YFSETQ. The CDR3 covers 13 residues. CDR3 sequence: CASRGQENTEAFF. The CDR3 nucleotides read TGCGCCAGCAGGGGACAGGAGAACACTGAAGCTTTCTTT. Combining the CDR3 with reference TRBV5-1 and TRBJ1-1 gives the whole variable domain KAGVTQTPRYLIKTRGQQVTLSCSPISGHRSVSWYQQTPGQGLQFLFEYFSETQRNKGNFPGRFSGRQFSNSRSEMNVSTLELGDSALYLCASRGQENTEAFFGQGTRLTVV.

This clonotype was counted ten times or more. This chain joins TRBV12-3 or TRBV12-4 and TRBJ1-2; D may be TRBD1 (6 bases). The CDR3 runs to 16 residues. V was clipped by 3 bases and J by 4 bases, with 18 bases between them. CDR3 sequence (DNA): TGTGCCAGCAGTTTCGGGCGGCAGGGGTTGGGCTATGGCTACACCTTC. This encodes CASSFGRQGLGYGYTF.

A word on this clonotype: This may stem from a read error, because a much larger clone lies one nucleotide away. The chain has TRBV12-3 or TRBV12-4 and TRBJ2-7; 10 bases match TRBD2. The V and J ends lost 5 bases and 2 bases, in that order; junction bases with no gene match: 3. This CDR3 is 14 amino acids long. In DNA form, the CDR3 reads TGTGCCAGCAGTCCTAGCGGGAGCACCTACGAGCAGTACTTC. It is translated as CASSPSGSTYEQYF.

The chain links TRBV7-9 to TRBJ2-3; D is unresolved. Germline CDR1 reads SEHNR; CDR2 reads FQNEAQ (reference sequence). The CDR3 is made up of 15 amino acids. V was cut by 5 bases and J by 3 bases, with 15 bases left in between. The CDR3 loop reads CASSENGRGTDTQYF. As DNA, the CDR3 is TGTGCCAGCAGCGAAAACGGAAGAGGAACAGATACGCAGTATTTT.

This clonotype showed up just once. A read error may explain this, as a much larger clone is one base away. This sequence joins TRBV2 and TRBJ2-5; perhaps D is TRBD1 or TRBD2 (5 bases each). Looked up from germline, CDR1 is SNHLY and CDR2 is FYNNEI. V was shortened by 7 bases and J by 1 base, with 13 bases between the two germline ends. CDR3 length: 14 residues. CDR3 in amino acids: CASTEHGGQETQYF. The CDR3 coding sequence is TGTGCCAGCACCGAGCATGGGGGCCAAGAGACCCAGTACTTC.

The chain has TRBV10-3 and TRBJ1-4; 8 nucleotides line up with TRBD1. Germline V gene sequence: CDR1 ENHRY, CDR2 SYGVKD. The ends lost 6 bases at V and 7 bases at J; junction bases unmatched: 4. There are 13 residues in the CDR3. The CDR3 spells CAIRTGEAEKLFF. For the CDR3, the DNA is TGTGCCATCAGGACAGGGGAGGCTGAAAAACTGTTTTTT.

This clonotype occurred many times. J is TRBJ2-3 and V is TRBV14; perhaps TRBD1 as D (5 bases). Trimming left V 1 base short and J 2 bases short, with 16 bases between. The CDR3 consists of 17 residues. Per germline, CDR1 SGHDN and CDR2 FVKESK. The CDR3 region is CASSQVRGITYTDTQYF. The CDR3 DNA reads as TGTGCCAGCAGCCAAGTAAGGGGCATAACCTACACAGATACGCAGTATTTT.

This clonotype was detected ten times or more. This chain joins TRBV11-3 and TRBJ2-7; 8 bases align to TRBD1. Germline loops: CDR1 SGHNT, CDR2 YENEEA. The CDR3 is made up of 14 amino acids. Unmatched junction bases numbered 4, after V lost 2 bases and J lost 4 bases. The CDR3 loop is CASSLRTGMYEQYF. The CDR3 DNA is TGTGCCAGCAGCTTACGGACAGGGATGTACGAGCAGTACTTC.

This clonotype occurred many times. V gene TRBV10-3 combines with J gene TRBJ1-1, with D unclear. The CDR3 sequence is 15 residues long. Per the germline V gene, CDR1 is ENHRY and CDR2 is SYGVKD. Deletions cut 0 bases from V and 2 bases from J, with 10 bases between. In DNA form, the CDR3 reads TGTGCCATCAGTGAGTCGTTCCCGTCTAACACTGAAGCTTTCTTT. Translating it yields CAISESFPSNTEAFF.

This clonotype came up many times. The CDR3 spells CASTESRVRTEQYF. The CDR3 DNA reads as TGTGCCAGCACCGAATCCAGGGTTCGCACGGAGCAGTACTTC. The J gene is TRBJ2-7, the V gene TRBV2; weak D call: TRBD1 (5 bases). Deletions cut 7 bases from V and 7 bases from J, with 20 bases between. This CDR3 comprises 14 residues. Germline V gene lookup returns CDR1 SNHLY and CDR2 FYNNEI.

There are many counts of this clonotype. The chain combines TRBV3-1 with TRBJ2-7; 7 bases fit TRBD1. The V gene end was trimmed by 1 base and the J gene end by 4 bases; junction bases not matched to a gene: 1. The CDR3 runs to 13 residues. Germline loops: CDR1 LGHDT, CDR2 YNNKEL (reference sequence). The CDR3, as DNA: TGTGCCAGCAGCCAAGCGGGACAGTACGAGCAGTACTTC. As protein: CASSQAGQYEQYF.

This clonotype turned up a few times. This chain uses TRBV20-1 with TRBJ2-7; 13 positions agree with TRBD2. The CDR3 has 16 amino acids. In germline, CDR1 is DFQATT, CDR2 SNEGSKA (reference sequence). Unmatched junction bases numbered 14, after V lost 6 bases and J lost 6 bases. The CDR3 DNA sequence: TGCAGTGCCACCGTACCTTTCCGACTAGCGGGAGGCGAGCAGTACTTC. It translates to CSATVPFRLAGGEQYF.

This chain links TRBV3-1 with TRBJ1-2; TRBD1 agrees at 9 bases. Looked up from germline, CDR1 is LGHDT and CDR2 is YNNKEL (reference sequence). V lost 4 bases to trimming and J lost 6 bases; unmatched junction nucleotides: 15. This CDR3 spans 17 amino acids. CDR3 protein: CASSRNTYRGRRDGYTF. In DNA, the CDR3 is TGTGCCAGCAGCCGGAACACTTACAGGGGGCGGAGGGATGGCTACACCTTC.

V is TRBV5-4 and J is TRBJ1-6; 8 bases map to TRBD1. The V and J ends lost 2 bases and 6 bases, in that order; junction bases with no gene match: 4. CDR1 SGHNT and CDR2 YYREEE come from the germline V gene (reference sequence). The CDR3 length is 15 residues. As DNA, the CDR3 is TGTGCCAGCAGCTTACAGGGGGTGGTTAATTCACCCCTCCACTTT. Protein sequence: CASSLQGVVNSPLHF.

This clonotype was recorded at least ten times. CDR3 nucleotides: TGTGCCAGCAGTGTAAGGGAAAACACTGAAGCTTTCTTT. Its protein product is CASSVRENTEAFF. The chain employs TRBV6-1 and TRBJ1-1, with D hard to call. Per the germline V gene, CDR1 is MNHNS and CDR2 is SASEGT. V was clipped by 4 bases and J by 2 bases, with 8 bases between them. This CDR3 is 13 amino acids long.

There are many counts of this clonotype. This chain uses TRBV11-3 with TRBJ2-1, with D tentatively TRBD2 (6 bases). The CDR3 sequence is 14 residues long. Looked up from germline, CDR1 is SGHNT and CDR2 is YENEEA. Trimming cost V 6 bases and J 8 bases, with 17 bases left between them. The CDR3: CASSWEGGGDEQFF. Written as DNA, the CDR3 is TGTGCCAGCAGTTGGGAAGGAGGAGGGGATGAGCAGTTCTTC.

This sequence joins TRBV6-9 and TRBJ2-1, with D maybe TRBD1 (5 bases). The CDR3 totals 19 residues. The V gene's germline CDR1 is MNHGY and CDR2 SVAAGI. V dropped 2 bases and J dropped 5 bases, with 25 bases sitting between them. The CDR3 nucleotides are TGTGCCAGCAGTTATAGGGGTAGTAAGTGTGCCTCTCTTAACAATGAGCAGTTCTTC. Protein: CASSYRGSKCASLNNEQFF.